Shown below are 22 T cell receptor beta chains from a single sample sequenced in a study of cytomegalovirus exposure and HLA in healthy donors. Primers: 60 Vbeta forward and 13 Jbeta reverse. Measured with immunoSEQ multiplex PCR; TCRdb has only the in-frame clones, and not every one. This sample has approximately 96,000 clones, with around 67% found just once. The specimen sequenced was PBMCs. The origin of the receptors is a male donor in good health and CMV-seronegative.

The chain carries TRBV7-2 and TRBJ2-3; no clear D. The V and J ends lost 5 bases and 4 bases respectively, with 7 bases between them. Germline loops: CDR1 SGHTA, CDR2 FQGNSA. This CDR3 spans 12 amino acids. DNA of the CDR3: TGTGCCAGCAGCCCTCTCGCAGATACGCAGTATTTT. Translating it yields CASSPLADTQYF.

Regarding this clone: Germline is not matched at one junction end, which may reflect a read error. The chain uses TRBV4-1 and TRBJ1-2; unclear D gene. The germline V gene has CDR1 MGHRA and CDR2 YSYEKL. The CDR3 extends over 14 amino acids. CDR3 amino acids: CASSQAAGNYGYPF. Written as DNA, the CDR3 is TGCGCCAGCAGCCAAGCGGCGGGAAACTATGGCTACCCCTTC.

Written as DNA, the CDR3 is TGCGCCAGCAGCCAAGGAACAGGGGCGGGAAACACCATATATTTT. It encodes CASSQGTGAGNTIYF. V and J are TRBV4-3 and TRBJ1-3, with 7 positions matching TRBD1. Unmatched junction bases numbered 4, after V lost 1 base and J lost 4 bases. Germline CDR1 and CDR2: LGHNA and YSLEER. This CDR3 has 15 residues.

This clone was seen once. The CDR3 spells CASSDHSGGTNTGELFF. In nucleotides, the CDR3 is TGCGCCAGCAGCGATCACTCAGGGGGCACGAACACCGGGGAGCTGTTTTTT. The chain couples TRBV5-1 to TRBJ2-2; TRBD1 matches 8 bases. The CDR3 extends over 17 amino acids. Germline V gene data show CDR1 as SGHRS and CDR2 as YFSETQ. Losses at the gene ends were 4 bases for V and 0 bases for J; bases not matched to a gene: 8.

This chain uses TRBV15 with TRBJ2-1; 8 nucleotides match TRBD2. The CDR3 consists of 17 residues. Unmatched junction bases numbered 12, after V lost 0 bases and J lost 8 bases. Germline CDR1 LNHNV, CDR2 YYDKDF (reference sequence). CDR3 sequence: CATSRDLGRARSDEQFF. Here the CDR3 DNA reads TGTGCCACCAGCAGAGACCTCGGGAGGGCCAGGTCGGATGAGCAGTTCTTC. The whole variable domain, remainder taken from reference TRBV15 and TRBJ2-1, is DAMVIQNPRYQVTQFGKPVTLSCSQTLNHNVMYWYQQKSSQAPKLLFHYYDKDFNNEADTPDNFQSRRPNTSFCFLDIRSPGLGDTAMYLCATSRDLGRARSDEQFFGPGTRLTVL.

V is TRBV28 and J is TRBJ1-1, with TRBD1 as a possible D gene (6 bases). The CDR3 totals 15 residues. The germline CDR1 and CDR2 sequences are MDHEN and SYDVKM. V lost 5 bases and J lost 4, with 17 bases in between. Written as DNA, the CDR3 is TGTGCCAGCAGTCTATACAGGGTCTTGGGCACTGAAGCTTTCTTT. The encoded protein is CASSLYRVLGTEAFF.

The chain's CDR3 is CASSSVRQGPTDTQYF. The CDR3, as DNA: TGTGCCAGCAGCTCGGTCAGACAGGGGCCCACAGATACGCAGTATTTT. The chain links TRBV5-4 to TRBJ2-3; 8 bases map to TRBD1. The CDR3 has 16 amino acids. Germline values: CDR1 SGHNT, CDR2 YYREEE (reference sequence). Trimming took 3 bases from V and 2 from J; bases not matched to a gene: 8. The full variable domain, completed using reference TRBV5-4 and TRBJ2-3, is ETGVTQSPTHLIKTRGQQVTLRCSSQSGHNTVSWYQQALGQGPQFIFQYYREEENGRGNFPPRFSGLQFPNYSSELNVNALELDDSALYLCASSSVRQGPTDTQYFGPGTRLTVL.

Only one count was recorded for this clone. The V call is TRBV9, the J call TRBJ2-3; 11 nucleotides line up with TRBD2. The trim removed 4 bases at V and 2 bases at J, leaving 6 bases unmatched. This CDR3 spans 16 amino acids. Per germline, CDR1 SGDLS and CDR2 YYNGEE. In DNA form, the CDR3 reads TGTGCCAGCAGCCCGAGACTAGCGGGACCCACAGATACGCAGTATTTT. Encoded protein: CASSPRLAGPTDTQYF.

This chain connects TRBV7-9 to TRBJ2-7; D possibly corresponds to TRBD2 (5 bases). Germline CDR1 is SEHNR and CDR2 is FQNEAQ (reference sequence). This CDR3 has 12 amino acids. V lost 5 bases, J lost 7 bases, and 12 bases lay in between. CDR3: CASSVGLGEQYF. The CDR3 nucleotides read TGTGCCAGCAGCGTTGGACTGGGGGAGCAGTACTTC.

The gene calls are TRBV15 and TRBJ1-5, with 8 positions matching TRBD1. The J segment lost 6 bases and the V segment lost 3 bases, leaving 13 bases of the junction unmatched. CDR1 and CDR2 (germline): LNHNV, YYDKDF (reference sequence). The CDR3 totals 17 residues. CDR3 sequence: CATSSLGQGDGIQPQHF. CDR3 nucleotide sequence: TGTGCCACCAGCAGTTTAGGACAGGGCGATGGGATTCAGCCCCAGCATTTT.

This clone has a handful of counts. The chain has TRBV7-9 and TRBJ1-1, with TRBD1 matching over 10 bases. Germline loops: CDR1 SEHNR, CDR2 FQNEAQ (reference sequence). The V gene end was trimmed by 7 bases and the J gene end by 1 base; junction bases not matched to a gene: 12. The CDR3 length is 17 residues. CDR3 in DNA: TGTGCCAGCAATATAGCCACGGGGACAGGGGAGAACACTGAAGCTTTCTTT. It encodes CASNIATGTGENTEAFF.

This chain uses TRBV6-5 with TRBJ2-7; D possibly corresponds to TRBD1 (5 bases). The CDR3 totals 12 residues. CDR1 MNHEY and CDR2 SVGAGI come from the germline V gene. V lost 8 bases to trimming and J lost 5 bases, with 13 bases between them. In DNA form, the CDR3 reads TGTGCCAGCGGATCAGGGTACGACGAGCAGTACGTC. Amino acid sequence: CASGSGYDEQYV.

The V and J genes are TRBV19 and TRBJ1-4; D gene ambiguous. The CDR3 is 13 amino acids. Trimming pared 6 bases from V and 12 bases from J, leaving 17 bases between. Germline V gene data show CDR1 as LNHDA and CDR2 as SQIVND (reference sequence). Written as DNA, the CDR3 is TGTGCCAGTAGCCAAAATATGGGCTTTGAACTGTTTTTT. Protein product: CASSQNMGFELFF.

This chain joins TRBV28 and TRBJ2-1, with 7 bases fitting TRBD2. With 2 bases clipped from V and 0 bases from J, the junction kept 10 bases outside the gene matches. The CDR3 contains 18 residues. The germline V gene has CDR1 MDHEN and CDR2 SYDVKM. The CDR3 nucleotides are TGTGCCAGCAGTTTACACGTCGGCGGGACTAACTCCTACAATGAGCAGTTCTTC. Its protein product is CASSLHVGGTNSYNEQFF.

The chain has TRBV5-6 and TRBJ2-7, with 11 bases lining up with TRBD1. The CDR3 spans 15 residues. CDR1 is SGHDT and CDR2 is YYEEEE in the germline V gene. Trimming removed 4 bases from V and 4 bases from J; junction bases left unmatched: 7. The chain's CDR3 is CASSLTGQGAYEQYF. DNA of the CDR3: TGTGCCAGCAGCCTTACCGGACAGGGGGCGTACGAGCAGTACTTC.

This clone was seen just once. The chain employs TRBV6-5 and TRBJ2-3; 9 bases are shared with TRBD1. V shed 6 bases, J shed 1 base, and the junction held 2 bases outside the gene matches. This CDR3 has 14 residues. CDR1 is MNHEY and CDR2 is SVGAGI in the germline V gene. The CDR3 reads CASRWTGGTDTQYF. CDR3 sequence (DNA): TGTGCCAGCAGATGGACAGGGGGCACAGATACGCAGTATTTT.

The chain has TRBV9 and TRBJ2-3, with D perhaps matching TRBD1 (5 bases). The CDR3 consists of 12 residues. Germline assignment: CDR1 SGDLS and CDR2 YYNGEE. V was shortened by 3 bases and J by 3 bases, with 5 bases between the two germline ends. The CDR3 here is CASSEGTDTQYF. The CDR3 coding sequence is TGTGCCAGCAGCGAGGGGACAGATACGCAGTATTTT.

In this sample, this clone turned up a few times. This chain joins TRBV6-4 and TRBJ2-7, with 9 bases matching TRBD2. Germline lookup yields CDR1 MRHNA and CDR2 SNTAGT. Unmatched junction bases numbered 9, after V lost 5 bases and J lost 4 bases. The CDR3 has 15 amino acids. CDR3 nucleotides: TGTGCCAGCAGTCCTATAGCGGGAGAGCCTTACGAGCAGTACTTC. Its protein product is CASSPIAGEPYEQYF.

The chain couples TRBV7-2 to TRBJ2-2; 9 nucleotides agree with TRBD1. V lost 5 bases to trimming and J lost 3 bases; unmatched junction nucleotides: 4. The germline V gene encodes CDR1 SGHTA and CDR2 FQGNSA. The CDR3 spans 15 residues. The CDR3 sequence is CASSRDRVDTGELFF. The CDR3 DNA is TGTGCCAGCAGCCGGGACAGGGTGGACACCGGGGAGCTGTTTTTT.

The CDR3 sequence is CASSSLTGRDTQYF. Here the CDR3 DNA reads TGCGCCAGCAGCTCATTAACAGGCCGAGATACGCAGTATTTT. The chain is built from TRBV5-1 and TRBJ2-3, with a weak D call TRBD1 (5 bases). The germline gives CDR1 SGHRS, CDR2 YFSETQ. The CDR3 totals 14 residues. Deletions cut 3 bases from V and 5 bases from J, with 13 bases between.

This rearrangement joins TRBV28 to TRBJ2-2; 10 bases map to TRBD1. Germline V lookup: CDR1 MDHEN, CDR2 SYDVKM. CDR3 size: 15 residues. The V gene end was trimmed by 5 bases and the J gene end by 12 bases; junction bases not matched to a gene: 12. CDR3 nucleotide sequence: TGTGCCAGCAGTGGAGACAGGGGGCAGATTGGGAAGCTGTTTTTT. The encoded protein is CASSGDRGQIGKLFF.

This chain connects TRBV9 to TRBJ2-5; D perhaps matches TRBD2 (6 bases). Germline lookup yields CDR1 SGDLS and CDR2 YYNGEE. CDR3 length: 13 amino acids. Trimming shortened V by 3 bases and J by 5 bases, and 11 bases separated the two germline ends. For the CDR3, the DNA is TGTGCCAGCAGCGGCGGAGGGTGGGAGACCCAGTACTTC. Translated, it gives CASSGGGWETQYF.